A selection of T cell receptor beta chains follows, all from one sample in a study of T cell changes during pregnancy in multiple sclerosis. The assay was immunoSEQ multiplex PCR, and TCRdb's table has in-frame clones only and misses some. The sample carries tens of thousands of clones, roughly 96% recorded once. The material was peripheral blood, obtained in the second trimester of pregnancy. The receptors derive from a female donor with multiple sclerosis, enrolled in a pregnancy study. Both conserved end residues are part of each CDR3. The order of the fields is CDR3 protein, J gene, D gene, V gene. The D gene is left open where the match is weak.

CASTLRGTNTEAFF,TRBJ1-1,TRBD1,TRBV13
CAWSHRGDTEAFF,TRBJ1-1,TRBD1,TRBV30
CSVGRGFGDEQYF,TRBJ2-7,-,TRBV29-1
CASSLTGASSYEQYF,TRBJ2-7,TRBD1,TRBV19
CASSSFMEEKLFF,TRBJ1-4,-,TRBV6-5
CASTPDRGGNYGYTF,TRBJ1-2,TRBD1,TRBV2
CATSHPGLADNEQFF,TRBJ2-1,TRBD2,TRBV5-4
CASDAGQGAQETQYF,TRBJ2-5,TRBD1,TRBV19
CASSFGAGGSSYEQYF,TRBJ2-7,TRBD2,TRBV5-1
CASSVATVGASGGNEQFF,TRBJ2-1,TRBD2,TRBV9
CASSLEGGPLYGYTF,TRBJ1-2,-,TRBV5-1
CASGQGQATNEKLFF,TRBJ1-4,TRBD1,TRBV4-2
CASSQGGRGENTIYF,TRBJ1-3,TRBD1,TRBV4-2
CASSSRTGGVEAFF,TRBJ1-1,TRBD1,TRBV11-2
CASSLLATSAPLEGGNTIYF,TRBJ1-3,-,TRBV7-6
CASSQDAGGVAYNEQFF,TRBJ2-1,TRBD2,TRBV4-3
CASGRGTGNEQFF,TRBJ2-1,TRBD1,TRBV12-5
CASSQLTLGQGDYGYTF,TRBJ1-2,TRBD1,TRBV4-3
CASSVLGRNTEAFF,TRBJ1-1,-,TRBV2
CASSDRAHNEKLFF,TRBJ1-4,-,TRBV2
CAWRRNNEKLFF,TRBJ1-4,-,TRBV30
CASSGAGSYGYTF,TRBJ1-2,-,TRBV19